Listed here are 22 T cell receptor beta chains from one sample, sequenced in a study of monozygotic twins with inflammatory bowel disease. TCRdb re-called the 5' RACE reads and shows each CDR3 protein once, DNA omitted. The sample table includes 350,000 to 550,000 distinct CDR3 sequences. Input material: blood. The receptors originated from a human donor with ulcerative colitis or Crohn's disease, or a healthy co-twin of an affected twin (not recorded which).

The J gene is TRBJ2-3, the V gene TRBV3-1. Germline V gene sequence: CDR1 LGHDT, CDR2 YNNKEL (reference sequence). The CDR3 length is 13 residues. CDR3 loop: CASSQRGKDTQYF.

J is TRBJ1-2 and V is TRBV20-1; absent DNA, TCRdb's TRBD1 call cannot be checked. Germline V CDR1 and CDR2: DFQATT, SNEGSKA (reference sequence). The CDR3 extends over 13 amino acids. The CDR3 is CSASPGQTYGYTF.

This chain joins TRBV5-1 and TRBJ2-3; TCRdb picks TRBD2, but there is no DNA to check that call. Germline-derived CDR1 and CDR2 are SGHRS and YFSETQ. This CDR3 has 16 amino acids. The CDR3 loop is CASTLSGTALADTQYF.

The chain is built from TRBV29-1 and TRBJ2-7. The CDR3 spans 12 residues. Germline CDR1 is SQVTM and CDR2 is ANQGSEA. Here the CDR3 reads CSVVQASYEQYF.

The chain uses TRBV5-1 and TRBJ2-7; the TRBD1 assignment by TCRdb is unverifiable without DNA. The V gene's germline CDR1 is SGHRS and CDR2 YFSETQ. The CDR3 sequence is 14 residues long. The CDR3: CASSLEQGVDEQYF.

The chain couples TRBV6-6 to TRBJ2-5; TCRdb selects TRBD1, and the lack of DNA leaves this call unchecked. This CDR3 has 14 residues. Looked up from germline, CDR1 is MNHNY and CDR2 is SVGAGI (reference sequence). CDR3: CASSYGGFRETQYF.

The rearrangement uses TRBV11-2 and TRBJ2-3. This CDR3 comprises 15 residues. Germline CDR1 and CDR2: SGHAT and FQNNGV. The CDR3 spells CASSPSGGSTDTQYF.

The chain couples TRBV27 to TRBJ2-7; TCRdb picks TRBD2, but there is no DNA to check that call. CDR3 size: 14 residues. In germline, CDR1 is MNHEY, CDR2 SMNVEV (reference sequence). CDR3 sequence: CASSPRGLAYEQYF.

The chain has TRBV7-6 and TRBJ2-3; TCRdb lists TRBD2, though no DNA is available to test this call. The CDR3 is made up of 16 amino acids. Germline-derived CDR1 and CDR2 are SGHVS and FNYEAQ. CDR3 region: CASSLLPEGPTDTQYF.

The chain joins TRBV7-2 to TRBJ2-1. CDR1 and CDR2 from the germline V gene are SGHTA and FQGNSA. The CDR3 length is 13 residues. The CDR3 loop is CASSSASINEQFF.

The V call is TRBV24-1, the J call TRBJ1-5; TCRdb's assignment of TRBD1 cannot be checked, as there is no DNA. CDR1 KGHDR and CDR2 SFDVKD come from the germline V gene. The CDR3 sequence is 14 residues long. The CDR3 sequence: CATGRGAGDQPQHF.

The chain has TRBV6-2 or TRBV6-3 and TRBJ1-5; with no DNA, the TCRdb D assignment of TRBD1 cannot be verified. The CDR3 sequence is 15 residues long. CDR1 is MNHEY, CDR2 SVGEGT, per germline. This chain's CDR3 is CASSYTTGGYQPQHF.

This chain uses TRBV5-4 with TRBJ1-2; TCRdb outputs TRBD1, but without DNA this stays unchecked. Germline assignment: CDR1 SGHNT and CDR2 YYREEE (reference sequence). The CDR3 is 17 amino acids. The CDR3 sequence is CASSPWGQSTFNYGYTF.

This rearrangement joins TRBV30 to TRBJ2-5; TCRdb indicates TRBD1, and absent DNA this call remains unverified. The CDR3 length is 13 residues. The V gene's germline CDR1 is GTSNPN and CDR2 SVGIG (reference sequence). The CDR3 sequence: CAWAGQAQETQYF.

Here the CDR3 reads CSAAGQRNTGELFF. The chain couples TRBV29-1 to TRBJ2-2; TCRdb calls TRBD1, which cannot be checked without DNA. Germline CDR1 and CDR2: SQVTM and ANQGSEA. The CDR3 spans 14 residues.

The CDR3 loop is CASSLLAGPNEQFF. The chain employs TRBV7-6 and TRBJ2-1; TCRdb lists TRBD2, though no DNA is available to test this call. The germline V gene encodes CDR1 SGHVS and CDR2 FNYEAQ. This CDR3 is built from 14 residues.

This chain joins TRBV20-1 and TRBJ1-1. CDR1 and CDR2 from the germline V gene are DFQATT and SNEGSKA (reference sequence). CDR3 size: 13 residues. The CDR3 sequence is CSAQNRLNTEAFF.

The rearrangement joins TRBV19 to TRBJ2-5; TCRdb returns TRBD1, unconfirmable since there is no DNA. Germline values: CDR1 LNHDA, CDR2 SQIVND (reference sequence). The CDR3 contains 12 residues. The CDR3 reads CASRVGTETQYF.

V gene TRBV5-1 combines with J gene TRBJ2-7; without DNA, the TCRdb call of TRBD2 cannot be checked. Germline values: CDR1 SGHRS, CDR2 YFSETQ. The CDR3 is made up of 15 amino acids. CDR3 sequence: CASTVRATGAYEQYF. Supplemented by reference TRBV5-1 and TRBJ2-7, the full variable domain reads KAGVTQTPRYLIKTRGQQVTLSCSPISGHRSVSWYQQTPGQGLQFLFEYFSETQRNKGNFPGRFSGRQFSNSRSEMNVSTLELGDSALYLCASTVRATGAYEQYFGPGTRLTVT.

V and J are TRBV12-3 or TRBV12-4 and TRBJ1-5. This CDR3 is 13 amino acids long. The CDR3: CASSLPPNQPQHF.

The chain combines TRBV10-3 with TRBJ1-5; lacking DNA, the TRBD1 call made by TCRdb goes unchecked. The CDR3 is 13 residues long. Germline loops: CDR1 ENHRY, CDR2 SYGVKD. CDR3 in amino acids: CAITGGEDQPQHF.

The rearrangement links TRBV6-5 to TRBJ2-7; TCRdb's D gene call, TRBD1, goes unchecked for lack of DNA. This CDR3 contains 13 residues. CDR1 is MNHEY, CDR2 SVGAGI, per germline. The CDR3: CASSWTPGVEQYF.